The rows below give T cell receptor beta chains drawn from one sample of a study of beta chain features in type 1 diabetes. Here immunoSEQ multiplex PCR was the method, and the copy in TCRdb shows in-frame clones only, minus some. The profile shows some 190,000 clones, over 6% of them singletons. Sequences were obtained from central memory CD4+ T cells from blood. These receptor sequences come from a man in his late teens or twenties with type 1 diabetes. Both conserved end residues are part of each CDR3. The D gene is left open where the match is weak. Expanded clones get a size class; other rows say once, few or many, or leave the size out.

TRBV28	TRBD2	TRBJ2-5	-	CASSLAGGPRETQYF	TGTGCCAGCAGTCTAGCGGGGGGACCCAGGGAGACCCAGTACTTC
TRBV9	-	TRBJ1-1	few	CASSVVSSTEAFF	TGTGCCAGCAGCGTAGTTAGTTCCACTGAAGCTTTCTTT
TRBV27	-	TRBJ2-3	few	CASSLAQGLNEYF	TGTGCCAGCTCTCTGGCCCAGGGTCTAAATGAGTATTTT
TRBV5-1	TRBD2	TRBJ2-5	-	CASSSGGRQETQYF	TGCGCCAGCAGCTCCGGGGGGAGACAAGAGACCCAGTACTTC
TRBV9	-	TRBJ2-1	-	CASSVDTAKHEQFF	TGTGCCAGCAGCGTAGACACAGCAAAGCATGAGCAGTTCTTC
TRBV23-1	TRBD1	TRBJ1-2	few	CASIVGTANYGYTF	TGCGCCAGCATCGTAGGGACAGCTAACTATGGCTACACCTTC
TRBV27	TRBD1	TRBJ1-4	-	CASGQGWGTNEKLFF	TGTGCCAGCGGACAGGGGTGGGGAACTAATGAAAAACTGTTTTTT
TRBV25-1	-	TRBJ2-5	few	CASSPYRGQETQYF	TGTGCCAGCAGTCCTTATCGGGGGCAAGAGACCCAGTACTTC
TRBV28	TRBD2	TRBJ2-3	few	CASSLLAGNTDTQYF	TGTGCCAGCAGTCTGCTAGCGGGAAACACAGATACGCAGTATTTT
TRBV19	-	TRBJ1-1	-	CASAPTVNTEAFF	TGTGCCAGTGCCCCTACAGTGAACACTGAAGCTTTCTTT
TRBV5-1	-	TRBJ2-5	-	CASSSGNDTPQETQYF	TGCGCCAGCAGCTCCGGTAATGACACCCCACAAGAGACCCAGTACTTC
TRBV30	-	TRBJ1-2	few	CAWSVGEWDYGYTF	TGTGCCTGGAGTGTCGGGGAATGGGACTATGGCTACACCTTC
TRBV19	TRBD1	TRBJ2-1	few	CASSTLDRGNEQFF	TGTGCCAGTAGTACCCTCGACAGGGGCAATGAGCAGTTCTTC
TRBV29-1	-	TRBJ1-1	-	CSVKVASTEAFF	TGCAGCGTTAAGGTAGCGAGCACTGAAGCTTTCTTT
TRBV6-1	-	TRBJ2-7	few	CASTSVRSYEQYF	TGTGCCAGCACTTCTGTCCGCTCCTACGAGCAGTACTTC
TRBV29-1	-	TRBJ1-2	many	CSVGAGEGYTF	TGCAGCGTTGGTGCAGGGGAAGGCTACACCTTC
TRBV28	TRBD2	TRBJ2-4	few	CASSPGGGGRQNIQYF	TGTGCCAGCAGCCCCGGGGGGGGCGGGCGGCAAAACATTCAGTACTTC
TRBV7-2	TRBD2	TRBJ2-3	-	CASSLPGGTDTQYF	TGTGCCAGCAGCTTACCGGGGGGGACAGATACGCAGTATTTT
TRBV11-2	TRBD2	TRBJ2-1	-	CASGTYGGAYNEQFF	TGTGCCAGCGGGACATACGGGGGGGCCTACAATGAGCAGTTCTTC
TRBV2	TRBD1	TRBJ1-3	few	CASRGQGPGNTIYF	TGTGCCAGCAGGGGACAGGGTCCTGGAAACACCATATATTTT